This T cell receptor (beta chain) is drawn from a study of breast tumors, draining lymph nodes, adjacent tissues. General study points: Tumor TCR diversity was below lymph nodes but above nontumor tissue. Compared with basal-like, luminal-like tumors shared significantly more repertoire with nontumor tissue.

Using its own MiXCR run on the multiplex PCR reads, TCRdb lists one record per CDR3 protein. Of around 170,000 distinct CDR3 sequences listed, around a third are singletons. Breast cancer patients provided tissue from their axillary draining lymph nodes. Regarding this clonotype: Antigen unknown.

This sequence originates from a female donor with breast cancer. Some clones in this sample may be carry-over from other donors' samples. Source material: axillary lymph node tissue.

CDR3 bases: TGTGCCAGCAGCTCGGACAGTACCACTGAAGCTTTCTTT. Residues: CASSSDSTTEAFF. The J gene is TRBJ1-1, the V gene TRBV13, with D perhaps TRBD1 (6 bases). CDR1 is PRHDT and CDR2 is FYEKMQ in the germline V gene (reference sequence). The V and J ends lost 4 bases and 4 bases respectively, with 10 bases between them. The CDR3 runs to 13 residues.